This T cell receptor (beta chain) was identified in a study of OX40 agonist ivuxolimab in advanced cancers. Overall study context: Patients assigned to dose escalation were diagnosed with hepatocellular carcinoma, melanoma, renal cell or head and neck cancer. Past anti-PD-1, anti-PD-L1 or anti-CTLA-4 therapy was accepted, and 40% to 50% had received some. Study-level points and caveats: Relatively little clonal expansion, among the lowest observed, appeared in partial responders at 0.1-3.0 mg/kg.

In regard to this clone: Its antigen is not known.

The CDR3 runs 14 residues. Looked up from germline, CDR1 is MDHEN and CDR2 is SYDVKM. Germline trimming cut 5 bases from V and 3 bases from J; bases unmatched to any gene: 5. Clones were sequenced by immunoSEQ multiplex PCR, and TCRdb holds only the in-frame ones, with some missing. The sample has 89,000 or so clones; less than 95% are singletons. Anyone with autoimmune disease history or systemic immunosuppression was excluded. The receptor's source is an adult with an advanced solid tumor such as melanoma, head and neck, liver or kidney cancer. The rearrangement joins TRBV28 to TRBJ2-7; 9 bases match TRBD1. The sample here was CD4+ or CD8+ T cells sorted from blood, taken in a trial of the OX40 agonist ivuxolimab. The DNA for the CDR3 is TGTGCCAGCAGTGCCGGGACAGGGCACTACGAGCAGTACTTC. This codes for CASSAGTGHYEQYF.